The entry that follows covers one TCR beta chain sequence. This specimen comes from a study of T cell responses to AZD1222 COVID-19 vaccine. The V end was cut by 2 bases, the J end by 6 bases, with 12 bases between. Germline CDR1 and CDR2: SGHRS and YFSETQ. The CDR3 has 14 amino acids. Method: immunoSEQ multiplex PCR; TCRdb's copy keeps in-frame clones and lacks some. The sample records approximately 150,000 clones, 87% being singletons. The material sequenced was peripheral blood, taken 28 days after the second AZD1222 dose. The sequence was collected from an adult who received the AZD1222 COVID-19 vaccine. This chain links TRBV5-1 with TRBJ2-1, with a tentative D call TRBD2 (6 bases). The CDR3, as DNA: TGCGCCAGCAGCTTAACCGGGACTCTCAATGAGCAGTTCTTC. This gives the protein CASSLTGTLNEQFF.